One T cell receptor beta chain is described in this entry. These data belong to a study of beta chain features in type 1 diabetes. The CDR3 contains 14 residues. Germline V lookup: CDR1 SGHVS, CDR2 FNYEAQ. Unmatched junction bases numbered 6, after V lost 5 bases and J lost 7 bases. The sequenced template was cDNA made from the entire isolated RNA. Generated by immunoSEQ multiplex PCR, the TCRdb table keeps only in-frame clones and is missing some. The data show some 300,000 clones, about 8% seen once. The chain links TRBV7-6 to TRBJ2-1; TRBD2 aligns across 9 bases. The receptor comes from a woman under 30 in good health. The sample comprised central memory CD4+ T cells from blood. CDR3 sequence reads: CASSPQTSGNEQFF. The CDR3 bases are TGTGCCAGCAGCCCGCAGACTAGCGGTAATGAGCAGTTCTTC.